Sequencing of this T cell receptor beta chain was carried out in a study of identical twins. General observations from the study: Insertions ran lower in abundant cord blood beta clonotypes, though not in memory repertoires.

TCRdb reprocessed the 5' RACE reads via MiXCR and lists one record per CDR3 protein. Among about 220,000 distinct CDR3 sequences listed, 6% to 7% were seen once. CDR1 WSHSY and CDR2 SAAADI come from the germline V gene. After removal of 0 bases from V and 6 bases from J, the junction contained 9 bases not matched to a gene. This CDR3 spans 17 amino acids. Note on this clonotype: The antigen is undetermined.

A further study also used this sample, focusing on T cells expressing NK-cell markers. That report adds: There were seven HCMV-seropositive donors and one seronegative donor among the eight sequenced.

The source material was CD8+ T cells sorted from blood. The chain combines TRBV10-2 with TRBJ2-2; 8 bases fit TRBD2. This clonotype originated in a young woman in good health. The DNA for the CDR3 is TGCGCCAGCAGTGAGTCTTTAAGCGGGAGCGTCGCCGGGGAGCTGTTTTTT. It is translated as CASSESLSGSVAGELFF.